These 27 T cell receptor beta chains came from one sample sequenced in a study of T cells in Graves' hyperthyroidism and ophthalmopathy. Researchers amplified the TCR beta CDR3 regions from RNA transcripts. TCR CDR3 regions were first amplified by RT-PCR with HTBI primers. TCRdb fed the multiplex PCR reads into MiXCR, producing one record per CDR3 protein. The table has roughly 500,000 distinct CDR3 sequences, more than 11% seen once. The specimen was blood. All receptors derive from a woman in her 30s with Graves' hyperthyroidism that later progressed to Graves' ophthalmopathy.

This clonotype came up many times. This sequence joins TRBV27 and TRBJ2-5; D is uncertain. Looked up from germline, CDR1 is MNHEY and CDR2 is SMNVEV (reference sequence). The CDR3 is 13 residues long. V was clipped by 6 bases and J by 5 bases, with 13 bases between them. The CDR3 region is CASSSRKGETQYF. The CDR3 nucleotides read TGTGCCAGCAGCTCCCGGAAAGGGGAGACCCAGTACTTC.

In its sample, this clonotype was seen many times. V is TRBV29-1 and J is TRBJ2-3; D uncertain. The CDR3 runs to 14 residues. Germline loops: CDR1 SQVTM, CDR2 ANQGSEA. The V gene lost 2 bases and the J gene lost 0 bases, with 9 bases spanning the gap. The CDR3 nucleotides are TGCAGCGTTGAAAATGGAGATAGCACAGATACGCAGTATTTT. It translates to CSVENGDSTDTQYF.

Note on this clonotype: With a much larger clone just one base away, this may be a read error. The rearrangement joins TRBV4-1 to TRBJ2-1; TRBD2 agrees at 9 bases. V dropped 11 bases and J dropped 1; count of bases not matched to a gene: 12. Germline assignment: CDR1 MGHRA and CDR2 YSYEKL. The CDR3 extends over 16 amino acids. DNA of the CDR3: TGCGCCGGAGGGACTAGCAGGAGTATATCCTACAATGAGCAGTTCTTC. This codes for CAGGTSRSISYNEQFF.

The sample holds many counts of this clonotype. The chain links TRBV2 to TRBJ2-7; 13 bases are a match to TRBD2. Trimming cost V 11 bases and J 3 bases; bases outside gene matches: 10. CDR1 and CDR2 from the germline V gene are SNHLY and FYNNEI. This CDR3 comprises 15 residues. The CDR3: CACVRGLAGNYEQYF. The CDR3 DNA sequence: TGTGCCTGCGTAAGGGGACTAGCGGGAAACTACGAGCAGTACTTC.

This clonotype came up many times. This chain connects TRBV19 to TRBJ1-4; TRBD1 agrees at 9 bases. Looked up from germline, CDR1 is LNHDA and CDR2 is SQIVND (reference sequence). V was pared by 9 bases and J by 7 bases, with 9 bases of the junction left unmatched. This CDR3 spans 14 amino acids. CDR3 coding DNA: TGTGCCAGCGAGGCGGGACAGGGTGTTGAAAAACTGTTTTTT. Encoded protein: CASEAGQGVEKLFF.

This clonotype was observed at least ten times. V usage is TRBV5-8 and J usage is TRBJ1-2; D call uncertain. This CDR3 is 13 amino acids long. V lost 2 bases to trimming and J lost 2 bases, with 7 bases between them. Germline lookup yields CDR1 SGHTS and CDR2 YDEGEE. The CDR3, as DNA: TGTGCCAGCAGCTTTGGCAAGAACTATGGCTACACCTTC. It translates to CASSFGKNYGYTF.

This clonotype appeared many times. The chain couples TRBV11-2 to TRBJ1-1; TRBD1 matches at 9 bases. In germline, CDR1 is SGHAT, CDR2 FQNNGV. CDR3 size: 15 residues. The ends lost 6 bases at V and 8 bases at J; junction bases unmatched: 13. CDR3 residues: CASRKPGGQGSEAFF. The CDR3, as DNA: TGTGCCAGCAGGAAGCCGGGGGGACAGGGAAGCGAAGCTTTCTTT.

The sample holds a few counts of this clonotype. The V gene is TRBV18, the J gene TRBJ2-5; perhaps TRBD2 as D (5 bases). CDR3 length equals 16 residues. V was cut by 3 bases and J by 1 base, with 15 bases left in between. Germline CDR1 KGHSH, CDR2 LQKENI. The CDR3 DNA sequence: TGTGCCAGCTCACCTCTCGACGGGATTTTCCAAGAGACCCAGTACTTC. As protein: CASSPLDGIFQETQYF.

At least ten counts were recorded for this clonotype. The chain links TRBV7-3 to TRBJ2-4; 10 nucleotides agree with TRBD2. Germline assignment: CDR1 SGHTA and CDR2 FQGTGA. The CDR3 length is 17 residues. The J segment lost 4 bases and the V segment lost 5 bases, leaving 11 bases of the junction unmatched. The CDR3 sequence is CASSNPRASGSKNIQYF. The CDR3 region has the DNA TGTGCCAGCAGCAACCCGAGGGCTAGCGGGAGTAAAAACATTCAGTACTTC.

There are many counts of this clonotype. The chain employs TRBV6-1 and TRBJ1-2; no definite D call. Germline CDR1 reads MNHNS; CDR2 reads SASEGT. This CDR3 region has 12 residues. Trimming cost V 6 bases and J 4 bases, with 9 bases left between them. The CDR3 loop reads CASSEGPYGYTF. CDR3 nucleotides: TGTGCCAGCAGCGAGGGTCCCTATGGCTACACCTTC.

This clonotype was detected only a few times. V and J are TRBV6-1 and TRBJ2-3, with D possibly matching TRBD1 (5 bases). V lost 5 bases and J lost 11, with 23 bases in between. The CDR3 has 15 amino acids. Germline loops: CDR1 MNHNS, CDR2 SASEGT. CDR3 nucleotides: TGTGCCAGCAGTCTCCGTTCGACAGATCCCTACGGGCAGTATTTT. The encoded protein is CASSLRSTDPYGQYF.

This clonotype was observed at least ten times. The chain uses TRBV12-3 or TRBV12-4 and TRBJ2-5; D remains unclear. V lost 3 bases and J 5 bases, leaving 10 bases between the germline ends. The CDR3 is made up of 13 amino acids. CDR3 protein: CASSLNGGETQYF. The CDR3 nucleotides read TGTGCCAGCAGTTTGAACGGTGGGGAGACCCAGTACTTC.

The rearrangement joins TRBV9 to TRBJ2-3; tentatively, D is TRBD2 (6 bases). CDR1 is SGDLS and CDR2 is YYNGEE in the germline V gene. Trimming pared 4 bases from V and 4 bases from J, leaving 16 bases between. CDR3 length: 15 amino acids. The CDR3 is CASSRDGGVADTQYF. In nucleotides, the CDR3 is TGTGCCAGCAGCCGGGACGGGGGTGTAGCAGATACGCAGTATTTT.

This clonotype was counted between two and nine times. The CDR3 reads CSSAGGRGAGELFF. CDR3 DNA sequence: TGCAGCTCGGCGGGCGGGAGGGGGGCCGGGGAGCTGTTTTTT. V and J are TRBV29-1 and TRBJ2-2; 9 bases are a match to TRBD2. Trimming cost V 8 bases and J 6 bases; bases outside gene matches: 10. The CDR3 runs 14 residues. Germline V gives CDR1 SQVTM, CDR2 ANQGSEA.

This chain links TRBV6-1 with TRBJ1-4; 8 bases fit TRBD1. V lost 6 bases and J lost 4; bases outside the gene matches: 13. The CDR3 extends over 17 amino acids. Germline lookup yields CDR1 MNHNS and CDR2 SASEGT. The CDR3 region has the DNA TGTGCCAGCAGATCACCGGACAGGGCGGGGGATAATGAAAAACTGTTTTTT. Protein sequence: CASRSPDRAGDNEKLFF.

This clonotype was counted many times. The DNA of the CDR3 is TGTGCCAGTAGGGGGGCCTACGAGCAGTACTTC. Amino acid sequence: CASRGAYEQYF. This chain connects TRBV19 to TRBJ2-7; D possibly matches TRBD1 or TRBD2 (5 bases each). This CDR3 has 11 amino acids. The V gene's germline CDR1 is LNHDA and CDR2 SQIVND (reference sequence). V lost 6 bases, J lost 2 bases, and 5 bases lay in between.

This clonotype has at least ten counts. This chain links TRBV3-1 with TRBJ2-5; no reliable D call. V was clipped by 7 bases and J by 0 bases, with 9 bases between them. This CDR3 comprises 13 residues. Germline CDR1 reads LGHDT; CDR2 reads YNNKEL (reference sequence). CDR3 coding DNA: TGTGCCAGCATGATTGGCTACCAAGAGACCCAGTACTTC. This translates into CASMIGYQETQYF.

This clonotype was seen repeatedly, ten times or more. The V gene is TRBV24-1, the J gene TRBJ2-7; the D gene is possibly TRBD1 (5 bases). V was cut by 11 bases and J by 3 bases, with 19 bases left in between. The CDR3 is 14 residues long. The germline V gene has CDR1 KGHDR and CDR2 SFDVKD. The CDR3 DNA reads as TGTGCCAAGGCCTCCAGGGTGGGGCACTACGAGCAGTACTTC. Translating gives CAKASRVGHYEQYF.

This clonotype was observed many times. The DNA of the CDR3 is TGTGCCAGCAGCCCTCAGGGGGGGGCAGGTAATTCACCCCTCCACTTT. Protein product: CASSPQGGAGNSPLHF. The chain uses TRBV12-3 or TRBV12-4 and TRBJ1-6; 7 nucleotides agree with TRBD1. The CDR3 has 16 residues. V was pared by 6 bases and J by 6 bases, with 11 bases of the junction left unmatched.

This sequence joins TRBV3-1 and TRBJ2-1; 8 bases line up with TRBD2. CDR1 and CDR2 from the germline V gene are LGHDT and YNNKEL (reference sequence). V lost 1 base, J lost 5 bases, and 4 bases stayed unmatched. The CDR3 spans 15 residues. The chain's CDR3 is CASSQGRLAHNEQFF. Here the CDR3 DNA reads TGTGCCAGCAGCCAAGGACGACTAGCGCACAATGAGCAGTTCTTC.

The J gene is TRBJ2-3, the V gene TRBV10-3; a weak D match, TRBD1 (5 bases). The J call may be incorrect, as the DNA end agrees better with TRBJ1-5. Germline values: CDR1 ENHRY, CDR2 SYGVKD. This CDR3 has 13 amino acids. Written as DNA, the CDR3 is TGTGCCATCAGTGAGGACTTGGGGGATACGCAGCATTTT. This codes for CAISEDLGDTQHF.

The chain has TRBV9 and TRBJ2-2; D uncertain. V was shortened by 3 bases and J by 7 bases, with 7 bases between the two germline ends. The CDR3 is 12 amino acids. Germline V gives CDR1 SGDLS, CDR2 YYNGEE. CDR3 loop: CASSEAYGELFF. CDR3 bases: TGTGCCAGCAGCGAGGCGTACGGGGAGCTGTTTTTT. Looking up the rest from reference TRBV9 and TRBJ2-2 gives the full variable domain: DSGVTQTPKHLITATGQRVTLRCSPRSGDLSVYWYQQSLDQGLQFLIQYYNGEERAKGNILERFSAQQFPDLHSELNLSSLELGDSALYFCASSEAYGELFFGEGSRLTVL.

CDR3 region: CASRLGAGELFF. CDR3 coding DNA: TGTGCCAGCAGGTTGGGAGCCGGGGAGCTGTTTTTT. The chain has TRBV12-3 or TRBV12-4 and TRBJ2-2; possible D gene TRBD2, 5 bases. CDR3 length equals 12 residues. Trimming removed 6 bases at V and 6 bases at J, with 8 bases between.

This clonotype was counted at least ten times. The CDR3 coding sequence is TGTGCCACCAGTGCTACGACCAGCGGGAGAGTCGATGAGCAGTTCTTC. Translation: CATSATTSGRVDEQFF. The chain employs TRBV24-1 and TRBJ2-1, with 8 bases matching TRBD2. The CDR3 extends over 16 amino acids. Germline trimming cut 5 bases from V and 8 bases from J; bases unmatched to any gene: 13. CDR1 is KGHDR and CDR2 is SFDVKD in the germline V gene.

Concerning this clonotype itself: This may come from a read error, since a much larger clone is one base off. This rearrangement joins TRBV11-2 to TRBJ2-2, with D possibly matching TRBD2 (5 bases). The length of the CDR3 is 16 residues. The ends were cut back, 5 bases at V and 5 bases at J, with 18 bases in the middle. Germline values: CDR1 SGHAT, CDR2 FQNNGV. This CDR3 is CASSPSSRESTGELFF. In DNA, the CDR3 is TGTGCCAGCAGCCCCAGCTCGAGGGAGAGTACCGGGGAGCTGTTTTTT.

This clonotype has a count of ten or more. The chain combines TRBV12-3 or TRBV12-4 with TRBJ2-1; 14 bases align to TRBD2. The length of the CDR3 is 14 residues. With V trimmed by 6 bases and J by 11 bases, 6 bases remained unmatched. The CDR3 protein is CASSLGTSGSQQFF. CDR3 DNA: TGTGCCAGCAGCCTTGGGACTAGCGGGAGTCAGCAGTTCTTC.

This clonotype was detected many times. This chain joins TRBV12-5 and TRBJ1-5; unclear D gene. In germline, CDR1 is LGHNT, CDR2 FRNRAP. This CDR3 region has 11 residues. V lost 5 bases, J lost 11 bases, and 10 bases lay in between. The CDR3 here is CASGGVGSQHF. DNA of the CDR3: TGTGCTAGTGGTGGGGTGGGATCCCAGCATTTT.